This T cell receptor beta chain was captured by sequencing in a study of lung T cells in sarcoidosis with Löfgren's syndrome. Overall study: CD4+ T cells build up in sarcoidosis bronchoalveolar lavage fluid.

MiXCR, applied by TCRdb to the reads, yields one record per CDR3 protein. The sample shows 60,000 or so distinct CDR3 sequences, about 20% of them seen only once. CDR3 length: 11 residues. Deletions cut 8 bases from V and 8 bases from J, with 11 bases between. This clonotype showed up just a few times. V and J are TRBV12-3 or TRBV12-4 and TRBJ2-3; D gene ambiguous. The sequence derives from a human donor with sarcoidosis (Löfgren's syndrome or another form), or a control subject (not recorded which). Sequenced input: CD4+ T cells from PBMCs. The CDR3: CASLGWGTQYF. In DNA form, the CDR3 reads TGTGCCAGCCTGGGGTGGGGTACGCAGTATTTT.